This T cell receptor (beta chain) originates from a study of blood T cell repertoires in COVID-19. Across the whole study: The United States, Italy and Spain provided the acute and convalescent COVID-19 samples. The cDNA or gDNA used as material had been derived from T cells, B-cell-depleted T cells, or PBMCs.

Sequencing used immunoSEQ multiplex PCR; TCRdb keeps in-frame clones, though not all of them. The data contain a few hundred thousand clones, less than 85% of them seen just once; the ten biggest clones take up roughly 3%. The CDR3 spans 15 residues. From germline, CDR1 is SGDLS and CDR2 YYNGEE. V lost 3 bases to trimming and J lost 3 bases, with 16 bases between them. The V call is TRBV9, the J call TRBJ2-7; tentatively, D is TRBD2 (5 bases). The receptor comes from a woman aged 18-35 years with acute or convalescent COVID-19. Source material: peripheral blood. The CDR3 region has the DNA TGTGCCAGCAGCGCCGGAGGAGCACAAGACTACGAGCAGTACTTC. This codes for CASSAGGAQDYEQYF.